These 19 T cell receptor beta chains share one sample of origin, sequenced in a study of beta chain features in type 1 diabetes. Since all of the isolated RNA was reverse transcribed, expressed TCRB transcripts were what got sequenced. Using immunoSEQ multiplex PCR, the repertoire was profiled, and TCRdb retains in-frame clones only, with some absent. The profile covers 150,000 to 180,000 clones, with 11% appearing a single time and approximately 2% taken by the ten largest. Specimen: central memory CD4+ T cells from blood. All receptors come from a man in his late teens or twenties in good health.

This chain connects TRBV5-1 to TRBJ2-6, with D perhaps TRBD1 (6 bases). Germline CDR1 is SGHRS and CDR2 is YFSETQ. With 0 bases removed from V and 2 bases from J, the gap between germline ends came to 6 bases. This CDR3 is 15 amino acids long. This chain's CDR3 is CASSLDRAGANVLTF. The CDR3, as DNA: TGCGCCAGCAGCTTGGACAGGGCTGGGGCCAACGTCCTGACTTTC.

The V call is TRBV5-4, the J call TRBJ1-4; D not resolved. This CDR3 region has 16 residues. The V end lost 2 bases, the J end lost 3 bases, and 14 bases lay between the germline ends. Germline CDR1 and CDR2: SGHNT and YYREEE (reference sequence). CDR3 in amino acids: CASSFEGRAANEKLFF. The DNA of the CDR3 is TGTGCCAGCAGCTTTGAAGGGCGCGCTGCTAATGAAAAACTGTTTTTT.

This clone was detected a few times. This chain links TRBV15 with TRBJ2-5; TRBD1 matches at 11 bases. J lost 5 bases, V lost 2 bases, and 10 bases had no gene match. CDR1 and CDR2 (germline): LNHNV, YYDKDF (reference sequence). The CDR3 covers 17 residues. CDR3 nucleotide sequence: TGTGCCACCAGCAGACCCGAACGGGACAGGGGGAGGGAGACCCAGTACTTC. This codes for CATSRPERDRGRETQYF.

In its sample, this clone was seen a few times. V is TRBV7-9 and J is TRBJ1-1, with TRBD1 identical over 8 bases. This CDR3 is built from 15 residues. V gave up 6 bases and J gave up 3 bases; unmatched junction bases: 9. Germline-derived CDR1 and CDR2 are SEHNR and FQNEAQ (reference sequence). The CDR3 protein is CASSLKLTGDTEAFF. The CDR3 coding sequence is TGTGCCAGCAGTCTAAAGTTGACAGGGGACACTGAAGCTTTCTTT.

This clone was detected ten times or more. The rearrangement links TRBV10-3 to TRBJ2-7; a weak D match, TRBD2 (5 bases). Germline V gene lookup returns CDR1 ENHRY and CDR2 SYGVKD. The CDR3 runs 11 residues. V lost 8 bases to trimming and J lost 4 bases, with 9 bases between them. CDR3 nucleotides: TGTGCCATCGGAGGCACTTACGAGCAGTACTTC. Translating gives CAIGGTYEQYF.

This clone showed up just a few times. J is TRBJ2-3 and V is TRBV7-9, with D perhaps TRBD2 (6 bases). This CDR3 spans 14 amino acids. Per germline, CDR1 SEHNR and CDR2 FQNEAQ (reference sequence). V lost 5 bases and J 3 bases, leaving 12 bases between the germline ends. The CDR3, as DNA: TGTGCCAGCAGCCCCGCGGGGTCTACAGATACGCAGTATTTT. Translating it yields CASSPAGSTDTQYF.

This clone has just a few counts. V and J are TRBV9 and TRBJ2-7; 7 bases are a match to TRBD2. V lost 0 bases, J lost 7 bases, and 10 bases stayed unmatched. The CDR3 totals 15 residues. The V gene's germline CDR1 is SGDLS and CDR2 YYNGEE. The CDR3 reads CASSVDPGLPLEQYF. Here the CDR3 DNA reads TGTGCCAGCAGCGTAGATCCGGGACTACCTCTGGAGCAGTACTTC. The full variable domain, in which reference TRBV9 and TRBJ2-7 provide the parts outside the CDR3, is DSGVTQTPKHLITATGQRVTLRCSPRSGDLSVYWYQQSLDQGLQFLIQYYNGEERAKGNILERFSAQQFPDLHSELNLSSLELGDSALYFCASSVDPGLPLEQYFGPGTRLTVT.

In its sample, this clone was seen a few times. V is TRBV19 and J is TRBJ2-1; the match to TRBD2 covers 8 bases. The CDR3 contains 17 residues. V lost 3 bases, J lost 5 bases, and 12 bases stayed unmatched. Germline CDR1 LNHDA, CDR2 SQIVND (reference sequence). CDR3 sequence: CASSIIPSGLHHNEQFF. For the CDR3, the DNA is TGTGCCAGTAGTATTATCCCTAGCGGGTTACATCACAATGAGCAGTTCTTC.

There are many counts of this clone. The sample contains more than one DNA sequence encoding this CDR3. The rearrangement joins TRBV7-6 to TRBJ1-1; 7 bases map to TRBD1. V dropped 4 bases and J dropped 5; count of bases not matched to a gene: 4. This CDR3 is 13 amino acids long. CDR1 and CDR2 from the germline V gene are SGHVS and FNYEAQ. The CDR3 loop is CASSSGQRTEAFF. The CDR3 region has the DNA TGTGCCAGCAGCTCGGGACAGAGGACTGAAGCTTTCTTT.

Remarks on this clone: A junction end diverges from the germline sequence, so it may reflect a read error. The chain joins TRBV30 to TRBJ2-1; 13 bases line up with TRBD2. Germline lookup yields CDR1 GTSNPN and CDR2 SVGIG (reference sequence). The CDR3 spans 15 residues. Here the CDR3 DNA reads TGTGCCGGGAGTGGACTAGCGGGGGTCTACAATGAGCAGTTCTTC. It yields the protein CAGSGLAGVYNEQFF.

This clone was detected a few times. The chain employs TRBV4-2 and TRBJ2-1; the match to TRBD2 covers 8 bases. Trimming removed 0 bases from V and 9 bases from J; junction bases left unmatched: 7. The CDR3 totals 15 residues. Germline lookup yields CDR1 LGHNA and CDR2 YNFKEQ. CDR3 in amino acids: CASSQERLLAGEQFF. CDR3 sequence (DNA): TGTGCCAGCAGCCAAGAGCGGCTCCTAGCGGGTGAGCAGTTCTTC.

In its sample, this clone was seen a few times. J is TRBJ1-1 and V is TRBV6-5; the D is unclear. The CDR3 is 13 amino acids. Looked up from germline, CDR1 is MNHEY and CDR2 is SVGAGI. Trimming removed 9 bases from V and 2 bases from J, with 13 bases in between. The CDR3 sequence: CASARTLNTEAFF. CDR3 in DNA: TGTGCCAGTGCCAGAACGCTAAACACTGAAGCTTTCTTT.

A few counts support this clone. The chain combines TRBV30 with TRBJ1-2; tentatively, D is TRBD1 (5 bases). The germline CDR1 and CDR2 sequences are GTSNPN and SVGIG (reference sequence). The V gene lost 7 bases and the J gene lost 1 base, with 10 bases spanning the gap. The CDR3 contains 12 residues. The DNA of the CDR3 is TGTGCCTTGTACAGGAGTAACTATGGCTACACCTTC. This translates into CALYRSNYGYTF.

The chain couples TRBV7-2 to TRBJ1-1; D is undetermined. V was pared by 5 bases and J by 2 bases, with 15 bases between. Germline lookup yields CDR1 SGHTA and CDR2 FQGNSA. CDR3 length: 15 residues. The CDR3: CASSPTARINTEAFF. DNA for the CDR3: TGTGCCAGCAGCCCTACAGCCCGTATAAACACTGAAGCTTTCTTT.

This clone was counted a few times. The chain employs TRBV14 and TRBJ1-1, with D perhaps matching TRBD1 (5 bases). CDR3 length: 14 amino acids. V lost 3 bases and J lost 4, with 12 bases in between. From germline, CDR1 is SGHDN and CDR2 FVKESK. The CDR3 DNA reads as TGTGCCAGCAGCCACTCCAGGGTAAGCACTGAAGCTTTCTTT. Residues: CASSHSRVSTEAFF.

The genes are TRBV9 and TRBJ1-1, with 7 bases fitting TRBD1. Losses at the gene ends were 2 bases for V and 10 bases for J; bases not matched to a gene: 8. CDR1 SGDLS and CDR2 YYNGEE come from the germline V gene. The CDR3 spans 13 residues. The CDR3 bases are TGTGCCAGCAGCGTGAATACAGGGGCGAGAGCTTTCTTT. This sequence encodes CASSVNTGARAFF.

The chain recombines TRBV5-1 with TRBJ2-1; D is perhaps TRBD2 (5 bases). The CDR3 totals 15 residues. With 1 base removed from V and 3 bases from J, the gap between germline ends came to 11 bases. Looked up from germline, CDR1 is SGHRS and CDR2 is YFSETQ. CDR3 region: CASSLLAGSYNEQFF. The CDR3 region has the DNA TGCGCCAGCAGCTTGCTGGCGGGTAGCTACAATGAGCAGTTCTTC.

The DNA of the CDR3 is TGTGCCAGCAGCACTGTGGGGGGAGGGCCCACAGATACGCAGTATTTT. Translation gives CASSTVGGGPTDTQYF. V is TRBV4-2 and J is TRBJ2-3; 7 bases align to TRBD2. The J segment lost 2 bases and the V segment lost 5 bases, leaving 10 bases of the junction unmatched. Germline CDR1 is LGHNA and CDR2 is YNFKEQ. This CDR3 has 16 amino acids.

The chain combines TRBV10-3 with TRBJ2-3; D possibly corresponds to TRBD2 (6 bases). The CDR3 length is 15 residues. CDR1 is ENHRY, CDR2 SYGVKD, per germline. Trimming took off 6 bases at V and 0 bases at J, with 13 bases between the two ends. CDR3 sequence (DNA): TGTGCCATCAGGGAGGGGAGATCTAGCACAGATACGCAGTATTTT. It encodes CAIREGRSSTDTQYF.